The 27 T cell receptor beta chains listed next were all sequenced from one sample in a study of blood T cells in healthy people across ages. Primed by a sample-barcoded 5' primer and a J-beta primer mix, a second PCR proceeded for about 6 to 11 cycles. TCRdb analysed the 5' RACE reads with MiXCR anew, one entry per CDR3 protein. The table has over 700,000 distinct CDR3 sequences, around 25% seen once. These data were also reused for a study on T cells of mothers and their children.

Sequencing was performed on blood. The receptors were sampled from a boy aged 5 to 17 in good health.

The chain combines TRBV9 with TRBJ2-7, with 9 bases that match TRBD1. Trimming cost V 3 bases and J 3 bases; bases outside gene matches: 4. This CDR3 has 14 residues. Germline lookup yields CDR1 SGDLS and CDR2 YYNGEE. CDR3 in amino acids: CASSGRDRDYEQYF. The CDR3 bases are TGTGCCAGCAGCGGCCGGGACAGGGACTACGAGCAGTACTTC.

The V and J genes are TRBV7-9 and TRBJ1-1, with D uncertain. Germline CDR1 and CDR2: SEHNR and FQNEAQ (reference sequence). This CDR3 is 13 amino acids long. V lost 1 base to trimming and J lost 4 bases, with 7 bases between them. CDR3 sequence: CASSLVQFTEAFF. The CDR3 nucleotides read TGTGCCAGCAGCTTAGTTCAGTTCACTGAAGCTTTCTTT. Variable domain in full (rest from reference TRBV7-9 and TRBJ1-1): DTGVSQNPRHKITKRGQNVTFRCDPISEHNRLYWYRQTLGQGPEFLTYFQNEAQLEKSRLLSDRFSAERPKGSFSTLEIQRTEQGDSAMYLCASSLVQFTEAFFGQGTRLTVV.

This chain joins TRBV5-1 and TRBJ2-1; tentatively, D is TRBD1 (6 bases). Germline V gene sequence: CDR1 SGHRS, CDR2 YFSETQ. The V gene lost 9 bases and the J gene lost 5 bases, with 18 bases spanning the gap. The CDR3 runs to 14 residues. The CDR3 DNA reads TGCGCCATCAGGTCCGGGACAACCGACAATGAGCAGTTCTTC. Translating gives CAIRSGTTDNEQFF.

The rearrangement links TRBV20-1 to TRBJ2-1; 7 positions match TRBD2. Per the germline V gene, CDR1 is DFQATT and CDR2 is SNEGSKA (reference sequence). The CDR3 contains 16 residues. The V gene end was trimmed by 3 bases and the J gene end by 9 bases; junction bases not matched to a gene: 17. The CDR3 spells CSASLGGGVLSTEQFF. The CDR3 bases are TGCAGTGCTAGTTTAGGTGGGGGGGTTCTGAGTACTGAGCAGTTCTTC.

This clonotype was recorded a few times. The chain combines TRBV9 with TRBJ2-5; 7 bases align to TRBD1. CDR1 is SGDLS, CDR2 YYNGEE, per germline. The CDR3 totals 13 residues. The ends lost 3 bases at V and 4 bases at J; junction bases unmatched: 3. CDR3 sequence: CASSAWDRETQYF. DNA for the CDR3: TGTGCCAGCAGCGCGTGGGACAGAGAGACCCAGTACTTC.

The table lists this clonotype with a few counts. The CDR3: CASSLAERAEGPGYTF. CDR3 DNA: TGTGCCAGCAGCTTAGCTGAAAGGGCGGAGGGACCGGGCTACACCTTC. The chain is built from TRBV11-2 and TRBJ1-2; D might be TRBD1 (5 bases). The CDR3 runs 16 residues. Germline V CDR1 and CDR2: SGHAT, FQNNGV. Between the trimmed V and J ends, which lost 1 base and 8 bases, there was a span of 20 bases.

This clonotype was detected many times. This chain joins TRBV4-3 and TRBJ2-1, with TRBD1 matching 7 bases. From germline, CDR1 is LGHNA and CDR2 YSLEER. The V segment lost 3 bases and the J segment 5 bases; nucleotides outside the gene matches: 7. The CDR3 sequence is 15 residues long. The CDR3 DNA reads TGCGCCAGCAGCCAGTCCAGGGGGTGGGACAATGAGCAGTTCTTC. Encoded protein: CASSQSRGWDNEQFF.

The chain has TRBV18 and TRBJ2-1, with TRBD2 matching over 7 bases. Germline CDR1 and CDR2: KGHSH and LQKENI. The CDR3 length is 16 residues. Trimming took 5 bases from V and 9 from J; bases not matched to a gene: 16. The CDR3 reads CASSEEAGVLIIEQFF. The CDR3, as DNA: TGTGCCAGCTCAGAAGAGGCGGGAGTCCTTATAATTGAGCAGTTCTTC.

This clonotype was seen only a few times. The rearrangement uses TRBV29-1 and TRBJ2-1; 7 nucleotides agree with TRBD2. CDR1 and CDR2 (germline): SQVTM, ANQGSEA. The CDR3 loop spans 15 amino acids. The trim removed 1 base at V and 2 bases at J, leaving 5 bases unmatched. CDR3 nucleotides: TGCAGCGTTGAAGTGGCTAGCGGAACCTACAATGAGCAGTTCTTC. The encoded protein is CSVEVASGTYNEQFF.

This clonotype was observed once. The rearrangement uses TRBV19 and TRBJ2-4; tentatively, D is TRBD2 (5 bases). V was shortened by 6 bases and J by 8 bases, with 17 bases between the two germline ends. The CDR3 extends over 14 amino acids. Germline values: CDR1 LNHDA, CDR2 SQIVND (reference sequence). Here the CDR3 DNA reads TGTGCCAGTAGCTGGGGAGCCGGTGCGTACATTCAGTACTTC. Residues: CASSWGAGAYIQYF.

This clonotype occurred a few times. V gene TRBV15 combines with J gene TRBJ2-7, with D tentatively TRBD1 (5 bases). Trimming took 0 bases from V and 5 from J, leaving 17 bases between them. The CDR3 runs 16 residues. Germline V gene data show CDR1 as LNHNV and CDR2 as YYDKDF (reference sequence). The CDR3 loop is CATSRDLPGSIDEQYF. CDR3 nucleotides: TGTGCCACCAGCAGAGATCTTCCAGGGTCGATCGACGAGCAGTACTTC.

This clonotype was detected only a few times. The chain carries TRBV29-1 and TRBJ2-7, with D perhaps matching TRBD2 (5 bases). CDR3 length: 14 residues. Deletions cut 1 base from V and 3 bases from J, with 13 bases between. The V gene's germline CDR1 is SQVTM and CDR2 ANQGSEA. The CDR3 spells CSVEGSGSGYEQYF. The CDR3 nucleotides read TGCAGCGTTGAAGGGTCGGGATCGGGCTACGAGCAGTACTTC.

The chain combines TRBV4-2 with TRBJ2-2; tentative D call: TRBD2 (5 bases). The germline CDR1 and CDR2 sequences are LGHNA and YNFKEQ. Trimming shortened V by 4 bases and J by 1 base, and 16 bases separated the two germline ends. CDR3 length: 17 residues. The CDR3 loop is CASSLKGYRGNTGELFF. For the CDR3, the DNA is TGTGCCAGCAGCCTAAAAGGGTATCGGGGGAACACCGGGGAGCTGTTTTTT.

This clonotype was counted only a few times. This rearrangement joins TRBV29-1 to TRBJ2-7; 7 bases are a match to TRBD1. Germline values: CDR1 SQVTM, CDR2 ANQGSEA. This CDR3 is built from 14 residues. The trim removed 4 bases at V and 2 bases at J, leaving 8 bases unmatched. CDR3 in DNA: TGCAGCGTTGCCTTCCGGGACAGTCCCTACGAGCAGTACTTC. Its protein product is CSVAFRDSPYEQYF.

This clonotype has a handful of counts. The chain links TRBV24-1 to TRBJ2-7; D remains unclear. The germline V gene encodes CDR1 KGHDR and CDR2 SFDVKD. The CDR3 is 16 residues long. V dropped 5 bases and J dropped 0 bases, with 16 bases sitting between them. The CDR3 reads CATSVNGRNTSYEQYF. The DNA for the CDR3 is TGTGCCACCAGTGTAAATGGTAGGAACACCTCCTACGAGCAGTACTTC.

This clonotype occurred a few times. The genes are TRBV6-6 and TRBJ1-1; maybe TRBD1 (6 bases). Trimming stripped 7 bases from V and 1 base from J, with 13 bases between. There are 14 residues in the CDR3. CDR1 is MNHNY and CDR2 is SVGAGI in the germline V gene (reference sequence). In DNA, the CDR3 is TGTGCCAGCAATTCCGGGACACGGAACACTGAAGCTTTCTTT. Translated, it gives CASNSGTRNTEAFF.

This clonotype was recorded a few times. V usage is TRBV10-3 and J usage is TRBJ2-2; 8 bases agree with TRBD1. The CDR3 runs 14 residues. The V segment lost 7 bases and the J segment 2 bases; nucleotides outside the gene matches: 3. Germline V gene data show CDR1 as ENHRY and CDR2 as SYGVKD. CDR3 coding DNA: TGTGCCATCACCGGACAGGGCAACACCGGGGAGCTGTTTTTT. Its translation: CAITGQGNTGELFF.

This clonotype was counted once. The rearrangement links TRBV4-1 to TRBJ2-3; D gene unclear. Germline V gene sequence: CDR1 MGHRA, CDR2 YSYEKL. V dropped 0 bases and J dropped 0 bases, with 13 bases sitting between them. The CDR3 totals 17 residues. The CDR3 sequence: CASSQDFLGSSTDTQYF. The CDR3, as DNA: TGCGCCAGCAGCCAAGACTTCCTGGGGTCTAGCACAGATACGCAGTATTTT.

This clonotype was found a few times. The chain combines TRBV4-3 with TRBJ2-4; D might be TRBD2 (6 bases). CDR3 length: 13 residues. Between the trimmed V and J ends, which lost 0 bases and 8 bases, there was a span of 8 bases. Germline lookup yields CDR1 LGHNA and CDR2 YSLEER. This CDR3 is CASSQDREDIQYF. In DNA form, the CDR3 reads TGCGCCAGCAGCCAAGACAGGGAGGACATTCAGTACTTC.

The chain employs TRBV20-1 and TRBJ2-7; TRBD2 aligns across 8 bases. This CDR3 is 11 amino acids long. Germline assignment: CDR1 DFQATT and CDR2 SNEGSKA (reference sequence). The CDR3 DNA reads TGCAGCAGCGGGGGCTCCTACGAGCAGTACTTC. This sequence encodes CSSGGSYEQYF.

This chain connects TRBV12-3 or TRBV12-4 to TRBJ2-2, with D possibly matching TRBD1 (6 bases). The V gene lost 8 bases and the J gene lost 2 bases, with 9 bases spanning the gap. The CDR3 spans 13 residues. The CDR3 loop is CASDRSNTGELFF. CDR3 nucleotides: TGTGCCAGCGACAGGTCCAACACCGGGGAGCTGTTTTTT.

Only one count was recorded for this clonotype. As DNA, the CDR3 is TGTGCCACAGAGGCAGGGTCACGCGAGCAGTACTTC. Its translation is CATEAGSREQYF. The genes are TRBV10-3 and TRBJ2-1; TRBD1 is a possible D gene (5 bases). The better agreement between TRBJ2-7 and the DNA end casts doubt on the J call. CDR3 length: 12 amino acids. Germline-derived CDR1 and CDR2 are ENHRY and SYGVKD.

As regards this clonotype: Germline and junction disagree at one end, which may indicate a read error. The gene calls are TRBV5-5 and TRBJ2-5; 7 nucleotides match TRBD2. Germline V gene lookup returns CDR1 SGHKS and CDR2 YYEKEE (reference sequence). This CDR3 has 14 residues. In DNA, the CDR3 is TGTGCCAACAGCCTCCGACTAGCTACGGAGACCCAGTACTTC. Encoded protein: CANSLRLATETQYF. Together with reference TRBV5-5 and TRBJ2-5, the CDR3 gives the full variable domain: DAGVTQSPTHLIKTRGQQVTLRCSPISGHKSVSWYQQVLGQGPQFIFQYYEKEERGRGNFPDRFSARQFPNYSSELNVNALLLGDSALYLCANSLRLATETQYFGPGTRLLVL.

V usage is TRBV2 and J usage is TRBJ2-4; no firm D call. This CDR3 contains 16 residues. Germline V gene sequence: CDR1 SNHLY, CDR2 FYNNEI. Trimming took off 1 base at V and 0 bases at J, with 10 bases between the two ends. CDR3 protein: CASSEDVILAKNIQYF. The CDR3 DNA reads as TGTGCCAGCAGTGAAGATGTAATACTAGCCAAAAACATTCAGTACTTC.

The chain combines TRBV27 with TRBJ2-2; D call uncertain. V lost 7 bases and J 1 base, leaving 7 bases between the germline ends. Germline V gene lookup returns CDR1 MNHEY and CDR2 SMNVEV (reference sequence). CDR3 length: 13 amino acids. The CDR3 DNA is TGTGCCAGCAAGGTGGGGAACACCGGGGAGCTGTTTTTT. Residues: CASKVGNTGELFF.

This rearrangement joins TRBV7-9 to TRBJ2-5; TRBD2 aligns across 8 bases. V was clipped by 5 bases and J by 5 bases; unmatched bases: 7. The CDR3 runs 14 residues. Germline CDR1 and CDR2: SEHNR and FQNEAQ (reference sequence). The CDR3 here is CASSLLTSEETQYF. In DNA, the CDR3 is TGTGCCAGCAGCCTCCTGACTAGCGAGGAGACCCAGTACTTC.

This chain uses TRBV6-1 with TRBJ2-5; tentatively, D is TRBD1 (5 bases). The CDR3 is made up of 14 amino acids. Germline loops: CDR1 MNHNS, CDR2 SASEGT. V shed 3 bases and J shed 5 bases, with 13 bases lying between them. Here the CDR3 reads CASSDRDSSETQYF. The CDR3 DNA is TGTGCCAGCAGTGACCGAGACAGTAGCGAGACCCAGTACTTC.